This TCR beta chain was recorded in a study of blood T cell repertoires in COVID-19. Study background: Samples representing acute and convalescent COVID-19 were sourced from the United States, Italy and Spain.

There are 18 residues in the CDR3. The germline gives CDR1 SGHVS, CDR2 FQNEAQ. With 5 bases clipped from V and 0 bases from J, the junction kept 12 bases outside the gene matches. Repertoires were generated with immunoSEQ multiplex PCR, while TCRdb's copy carries only in-frame clones and drops some. The table records a few hundred thousand clones, 88% of them present only once. The chain is built from TRBV7-8 and TRBJ1-5; 8 bases fit TRBD1. Sequencing was done on a sample of PBMCs or T cells enriched from blood (not recorded which). This clonotype was sampled from a woman aged 45-65 years who had recovered from COVID-19. Here the CDR3 reads CASSPHRGLRDSNQPQHF. Written as DNA, the CDR3 is TGTGCCAGCAGCCCACACAGGGGGTTGAGGGATAGCAATCAGCCCCAGCATTTT.